A single T cell receptor (beta chain) is shown here with its context. The CDR3 is 13 residues long. Trimming pared 0 bases from V and 7 bases from J, leaving 5 bases between. Per germline, CDR1 SGHRS and CDR2 YFSETQ. The record originates from a study of control samples from healthy donors and cancer patients. The table came from immunoSEQ multiplex PCR; TCRdb's copy has only in-frame clones and leaves some out. The data hold roughly 100,000 clones, with 90% to 95% observed a single time. The clonotype comes from a woman in her late teens or twenties in good health. V usage is TRBV5-1 and J usage is TRBJ1-6; no reliable D call. Source material: blood. In DNA form, the CDR3 reads TGCGCCAGCAGCTTGGGCGAGAATTCACCCCTCCACTTT. Amino acid sequence: CASSLGENSPLHF.